This T cell receptor beta chain is from a study of CD4 T cell repertoires in COVID-19 (dated by TCRdb to 2020 to 2022). General notes on the study: To analyze cross-reactivity, CFSE-low cells were expanded with IL-2 for roughly ten days and then labeled again and restimulated with spike proteins from other coronaviruses. The study characterized naturally processed CD4+ T cell responses to SARS-CoV-2 spike and nucleoprotein in COVID-19-recovered individuals, using TCR Vbeta sequencing to assess clonal composition. In three recovered individuals, the TCR Vbeta repertoire of SARS-CoV-2-reactive T cells was analyzed at the subset level. Broad study findings and their caveats: Between 7 and 25% of SARS-CoV-2 clonotypes were also found in SARS-CoV and/or HKU1 spike-stimulated secondary cultures, consistent with cross-reactivity. Two or all three memory subsets shared several of the most expanded SARS-CoV-2-reactive clonotypes, which suggests intraclonal diversification.

What the time point label conveys for this sample: sample from a COVID-19-recovered individual after infection. The donors were patients who had gone through COVID-19 ranging from mild to severe and had recovered. Memory T cell samples that were not cultured went straight to sequencing right after ex vivo isolation. CD4+ total memory, central memory, effector memory and circulating T follicular helper cells were isolated from peripheral blood mononuclear cells. This clone was seen only a few times. Its target antigen remains unknown. Base qualities are not recorded, but no much larger clone differs from it by a single base. CDR3 length: 12 amino acids, cysteine to phenylalanine. Only the CDR3 region is kept as DNA, spanning 36 bases read in frame from base 1. V is pared back by 7 bases and J by 8 bases, with 14 bases lying between the germline termini. According to the germline V gene (reference sequence), CDR1 reads PRHDT and CDR2 reads FYEKMQ.

The receptor library was made with the immunoSEQ multiplex PCR assay. The original pipeline was this. The Chao-Jaccard similarity index and the number of shared clonotypes were used to measure repertoire overlap between subsets. TCRdb obtained this table from immuneACCESS and retained in-frame rearrangements with V and J assigned. These tables miss some clones; where compared with another copy, unresolved V genes account for less than half of the shortfall, and the remainder is unexplained. D and trimming come from the DNA, and the V and J calls and clone size come from that table. This sample lists 70,000 to 95,000 clones; roughly 85% were detected once. About 0.5% of the sample rests with the top ten.

Rearrangement joined TRBV13 to TRBJ1-1; the D gene remains uncertain. The sequenced sample was CD4+ T cells from peripheral blood, obtained after recovery from COVID-19. The sequence came from a human donor who had COVID-19. The CDR3 here reads CASNLMSGEAFF. The DNA sequence reads TGTGCCAGCAACCTCATGTCCGGCGAAGCTTTCTTT.